The sequence of this T cell receptor beta chain was determined in a study of tumor and adjacent non-tumor tissue in lung cancer. Points from the study as a whole: Higher tumor TCR diversity was associated with shorter survival. Significantly higher TCR diversity was found in tumor than normal lung.

TCRbeta libraries were built with three rounds of nested PCR, modified from ARM-PCR. TCRdb recomputed calls from the multiplex PCR reads with MiXCR, one row per CDR3 protein. The top ten hold roughly 12% of the sample, which has approximately 75,000 distinct CDR3 sequences, about three quarters seen once. This CDR3 has 15 residues. In germline, CDR1 is LGHNA, CDR2 YNFKEQ. The V end lost 0 bases, the J end lost 10 bases, and 16 bases lay between the germline ends. The template was RNA from unsorted bulk tissue. A remark on this clonotype: Antigen unknown.

The TCR originated in a woman between 45 and 65 years old with non-small cell lung cancer. The V call is TRBV4-2, the J call TRBJ1-5, with D uncertain. The source material was lung tumor tissue. The CDR3, as DNA: TGTGCCAGCAGCCAAGACCTCTCTAGCAACCAACCCCAGCATTTT. Encoded protein: CASSQDLSSNQPQHF.